These 21 T cell receptor beta chains were sequenced from one sample in a study of T cell responses to AZD1222 COVID-19 vaccine. Data came from immunoSEQ multiplex PCR; TCRdb stores just in-frame clones and leaves some out. The sample lists approximately 200,000 clones, roughly 92% occurring once. The material sequenced was peripheral blood, taken 28 days after the second AZD1222 dose. These receptor sequences come from an adult who received the AZD1222 COVID-19 vaccine.

The chain links TRBV11-3 to TRBJ2-2; D assignment may be TRBD1 or TRBD2 (5 bases each). This CDR3 spans 15 amino acids. V lost 5 bases and J 2 bases, leaving 12 bases between the germline ends. Germline V gives CDR1 SGHNT, CDR2 YENEEA. This chain's CDR3 is CASSKGTANTGELFF. The DNA for the CDR3 is TGTGCCAGCAGCAAAGGGACCGCAAACACCGGGGAGCTGTTTTTT.

The genes are TRBV29-1 and TRBJ1-1; unclear D gene. The CDR3 totals 10 residues. Trimming took 2 bases from V and 6 from J, leaving 4 bases between them. Germline V CDR1 and CDR2: SQVTM, ANQGSEA. Written as DNA, the CDR3 is TGCAGCGTTGAATCCCCTGAAGCTTTCTTT. Its protein is CSVESPEAFF. Supplemented by reference TRBV29-1 and TRBJ1-1, the full variable domain reads SAVISQKPSRDICQRGTSLTIQCQVDSQVTMMFWYRQQPGQSLTLIATANQGSEATYESGFVIDKFPISRPNLTFSTLTVSNMSPEDSSIYLCSVESPEAFFGQGTRLTVV.

CDR3 sequence (DNA): TGTGCCAGCAGCCACTCTGGGGGCGGACAGCCCCAGCATTTT. Translating it yields CASSHSGGGQPQHF. The chain joins TRBV7-8 to TRBJ1-5; maybe TRBD1 (6 bases). The CDR3 has 14 amino acids. Germline lookup yields CDR1 SGHVS and CDR2 FQNEAQ. V gave up 5 bases and J gave up 7 bases, with 15 bases separating them.

This chain joins TRBV10-3 and TRBJ1-5; 11 bases map to TRBD1. This CDR3 has 15 residues. Germline CDR1 ENHRY, CDR2 SYGVKD. The V segment lost 6 bases and the J segment 0 bases; nucleotides outside the gene matches: 1. The CDR3 loop reads CAIRGQGGSNQPQHF. The CDR3 bases are TGTGCCATCAGGGGACAGGGGGGTAGCAATCAGCCCCAGCATTTT.

The V and J genes are TRBV24-1 and TRBJ2-3; possible D gene TRBD1, 6 bases. The germline V and J ends were trimmed by 4 bases and 4 bases, with 17 bases remaining between them. Germline V gives CDR1 KGHDR, CDR2 SFDVKD. The CDR3 spans 16 residues. CDR3 in amino acids: CATSEGQGSGSDTQYF. As DNA, the CDR3 is TGTGCCACCAGTGAGGGGCAGGGGTCTGGGTCAGATACGCAGTATTTT.

This sequence joins TRBV9 and TRBJ1-4, with 9 positions matching TRBD1. Losses at the gene ends were 1 base for V and 8 bases for J; bases not matched to a gene: 6. CDR3 length: 15 residues. Germline lookup yields CDR1 SGDLS and CDR2 YYNGEE. The CDR3 region is CASSVSPGTGEKLFF. Here the CDR3 DNA reads TGTGCCAGCAGCGTAAGTCCCGGGACAGGGGAAAAACTGTTTTTT.

The V and J genes are TRBV30 and TRBJ1-5; 8 positions match TRBD1. The CDR3 has 13 residues. After removal of 3 bases from V and 7 bases from J, the junction contained 5 bases not matched to a gene. From germline, CDR1 is GTSNPN and CDR2 SVGIG (reference sequence). This CDR3 reads CAWRGQAGQPQHF. The CDR3 nucleotides read TGTGCCTGGAGGGGACAGGCTGGACAGCCCCAGCATTTT.

About this clone itself: The limits of the CDR3 on the DNA are not certain, so only TCRdb's listed CDR3 is given. This chain joins TRBV18 and TRBJ2-5. The germline CDR1 and CDR2 sequences are KGHSH and LQKENI. Including both end residues, the CDR3 is 13 amino acids long. The CDR3 sequence is CASSPFFGETQYF.

This chain connects TRBV7-9 to TRBJ2-7, with 7 nucleotides matching TRBD1. CDR1 SEHNR and CDR2 FQNEAQ come from the germline V gene (reference sequence). CDR3 length equals 13 residues. Trimming removed 3 bases from V and 6 bases from J; junction bases left unmatched: 5. CDR3 sequence (DNA): TGTGCCAGCAGCTTCGGGACAGAGACCGAGCAGTACTTC. Translation gives CASSFGTETEQYF.

This clone was recorded once. V gene TRBV7-3 combines with J gene TRBJ2-6, with TRBD1 as a possible D gene (6 bases). The CDR3 spans 14 residues. V was clipped by 4 bases and J by 2 bases, with 6 bases between them. CDR1 SGHTA and CDR2 FQGTGA come from the germline V gene. The CDR3 bases are TGTGCCAGCAGCTCAGGGGCTGGGGCCAACGTCCTGACTTTC. Protein: CASSSGAGANVLTF.

The sample holds one count of this clone. CDR3 DNA sequence: TGTGCCAGCAGTTTCTACGGGGGGGGTACGGGTTCACCCCTCCACTTT. It codes for CASSFYGGGTGSPLHF. The rearrangement uses TRBV28 and TRBJ1-6; tentative D call: TRBD1 (5 bases). The CDR3 extends over 16 amino acids. Trimming removed 3 bases from V and 9 bases from J, with 18 bases in between. CDR1 is MDHEN, CDR2 SYDVKM, per germline. The full variable domain, completed using reference TRBV28 and TRBJ1-6, is DVKVTQSSRYLVKRTGEKVFLECVQDMDHENMFWYRQDPGLGLRLIYFSYDVKMKEKGDIPEGYSVSREKKERFSLILESASTNQTSMYLCASSFYGGGTGSPLHFGNGTRLTVT.

CDR3 in DNA: TGTGCCAGTAGCGGTCGACAGGGGGCGGGTAATTCACCCCTCCACTTT. The encoded protein is CASSGRQGAGNSPLHF. The chain links TRBV19 to TRBJ1-6; 10 bases are a match to TRBD1. Germline assignment: CDR1 LNHDA and CDR2 SQIVND (reference sequence). The trim removed 6 bases at V and 6 bases at J, leaving 8 bases unmatched. The CDR3 spans 16 residues. The whole variable domain, remainder taken from reference TRBV19 and TRBJ1-6, is DGGITQSPKYLFRKEGQNVTLSCEQNLNHDAMYWYRQDPGQGLRLIYYSQIVNDFQKGDIAEGYSVSREKKESFPLTVTSAQKNPTAFYLCASSGRQGAGNSPLHFGNGTRLTVT.

J is TRBJ2-1 and V is TRBV10-3; tentatively, D is TRBD1 (6 bases). CDR1 and CDR2 from the germline V gene are ENHRY and SYGVKD. CDR3 length: 14 amino acids. V was cut by 2 bases and J by 5 bases, with 10 bases left in between. The CDR3 bases are TGTGCCATCAGTGAGGCCAGGGACAACAATGAGCAGTTCTTC. Encoded protein: CAISEARDNNEQFF.

This chain connects TRBV7-3 to TRBJ1-5; TRBD1 is a possible D gene (5 bases). Trimming cost V 5 bases and J 7 bases, with 12 bases left between them. Germline values: CDR1 SGHTA, CDR2 FQGTGA. This CDR3 spans 13 amino acids. CDR3 sequence (DNA): TGTGCCAGCAGCAGAGGAGGGGACCAGCCCCAGCATTTT. Its protein product is CASSRGGDQPQHF.

This chain connects TRBV5-6 to TRBJ2-2; perhaps TRBD2 as D (5 bases). The CDR3 extends over 15 amino acids. Looked up from germline, CDR1 is SGHDT and CDR2 is YYEEEE. Trimming shortened V by 5 bases and J by 5 bases, and 16 bases separated the two germline ends. CDR3 bases: TGTGCCAGCAGTTCGACTCGACGCGGGACCGGGGAGCTGTTTTTT. Its translation: CASSSTRRGTGELFF.

The chain couples TRBV19 to TRBJ1-5; a weak D match, TRBD1 (5 bases). Per germline, CDR1 LNHDA and CDR2 SQIVND (reference sequence). The V and J ends lost 6 bases and 7 bases respectively, with 19 bases between them. The CDR3 has 15 residues. CDR3 protein: CASSDGGGLGQPQHF. The CDR3 bases are TGTGCCAGTAGCGATGGGGGAGGGCTTGGGCAGCCCCAGCATTTT.

The chain combines TRBV5-1 with TRBJ2-2, with D perhaps TRBD2 (6 bases). The CDR3 has 16 amino acids. CDR1 and CDR2 from the germline V gene are SGHRS and YFSETQ. The germline V and J ends were trimmed by 2 bases and 0 bases, with 11 bases remaining between them. CDR3 protein: CASSFLRGANTGELFF. DNA for the CDR3: TGCGCCAGCAGCTTCCTGCGGGGCGCGAACACCGGGGAGCTGTTTTTT.

The chain recombines TRBV29-1 with TRBJ1-4; no firm D call. The V end lost 5 bases, the J end lost 8 bases, and 15 bases lay between the germline ends. The CDR3 has 13 amino acids. Germline loops: CDR1 SQVTM, CDR2 ANQGSEA. CDR3 amino acids: CSVQLPSREKLFF. DNA for the CDR3: TGCAGCGTTCAGTTACCCAGTCGCGAAAAACTGTTTTTT.

This clone was seen more than once but under ten times. The chain is built from TRBV6-5 and TRBJ1-2; 9 bases agree with TRBD1. Germline V CDR1 and CDR2: MNHEY, SVGAGI. This CDR3 is built from 15 residues. The J segment lost 2 bases and the V segment lost 2 bases, leaving 3 bases of the junction unmatched. CDR3 sequence: CASSYGGQGNYGYTF. In DNA, the CDR3 is TGTGCCAGCAGTTACGGCGGACAGGGGAACTATGGCTACACCTTC.

The chain has TRBV5-1 and TRBJ2-7; unclear D gene. This CDR3 comprises 15 residues. The V gene lost 0 bases and the J gene lost 3 bases, with 13 bases spanning the gap. Per the germline V gene, CDR1 is SGHRS and CDR2 is YFSETQ. CDR3 protein: CASSLEQASHYEQYF. In nucleotides, the CDR3 is TGCGCCAGCAGCTTGGAGCAGGCGAGTCACTACGAGCAGTACTTC.

This clone was observed a handful of times. The DNA for the CDR3 is TGTGCCAGCAGCCCACTCTCTGGAAACACCATATATTTT. Its translation is CASSPLSGNTIYF. The gene calls are TRBV3-1 (or the pseudogene TRBV3-2) and TRBJ1-3; D not resolved. Germline CDR1 is LGHDT and CDR2 is YNNKEL (reference sequence). Trimming removed 4 bases from V and 0 bases from J, with 4 bases in between. The CDR3 consists of 13 residues.